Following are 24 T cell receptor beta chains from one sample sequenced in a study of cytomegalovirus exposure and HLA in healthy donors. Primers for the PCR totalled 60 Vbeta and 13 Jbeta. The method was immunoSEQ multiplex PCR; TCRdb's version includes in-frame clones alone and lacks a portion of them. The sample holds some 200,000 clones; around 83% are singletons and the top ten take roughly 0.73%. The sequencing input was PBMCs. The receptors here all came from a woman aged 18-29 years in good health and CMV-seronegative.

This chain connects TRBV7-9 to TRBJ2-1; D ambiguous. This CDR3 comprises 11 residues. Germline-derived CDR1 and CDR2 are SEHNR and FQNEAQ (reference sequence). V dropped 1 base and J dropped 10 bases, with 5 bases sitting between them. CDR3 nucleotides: TGTGCCAGCAGCTTAGAAATAGAGCAGTTCTTC. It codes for CASSLEIEQFF.

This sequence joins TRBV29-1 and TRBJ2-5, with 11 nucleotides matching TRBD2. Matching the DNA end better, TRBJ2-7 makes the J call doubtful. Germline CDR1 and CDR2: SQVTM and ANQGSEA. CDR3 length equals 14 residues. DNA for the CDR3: TGCAGCGCGGCCGGACTAGCGGGCGTCTACGAGCAGTACTTC. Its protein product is CSAAGLAGVYEQYF.

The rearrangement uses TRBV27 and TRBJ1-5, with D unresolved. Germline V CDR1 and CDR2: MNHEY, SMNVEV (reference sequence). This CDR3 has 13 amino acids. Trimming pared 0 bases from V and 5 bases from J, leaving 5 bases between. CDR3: CASSLSAYQPQHF. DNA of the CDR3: TGTGCCAGCAGTTTATCAGCGTATCAGCCCCAGCATTTT.

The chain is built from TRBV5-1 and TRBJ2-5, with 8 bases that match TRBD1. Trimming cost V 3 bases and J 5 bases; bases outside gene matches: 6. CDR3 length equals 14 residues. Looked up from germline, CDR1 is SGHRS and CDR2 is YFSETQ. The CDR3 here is CASSWWDRRETQYF. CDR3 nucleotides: TGCGCCAGCAGCTGGTGGGACAGGCGGGAGACCCAGTACTTC.

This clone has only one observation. Here the CDR3 reads CASSRGLAGPYEQYF. DNA of the CDR3: TGTGCCAGCAGCCGCGGACTAGCGGGACCCTACGAGCAGTACTTC. The rearrangement uses TRBV6-5 and TRBJ2-7, with TRBD2 identical over 12 bases. CDR1 MNHEY and CDR2 SVGAGI come from the germline V gene. V shed 6 bases, J shed 2 bases, and the junction held 5 bases outside the gene matches. This CDR3 spans 15 amino acids.

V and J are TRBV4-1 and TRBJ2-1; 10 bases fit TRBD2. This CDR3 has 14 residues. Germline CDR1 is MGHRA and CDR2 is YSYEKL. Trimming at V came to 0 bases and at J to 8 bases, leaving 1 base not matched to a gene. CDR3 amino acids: CASSQDGTSDEQFF. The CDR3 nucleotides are TGCGCCAGCAGCCAAGATGGGACTAGCGATGAGCAGTTCTTC.

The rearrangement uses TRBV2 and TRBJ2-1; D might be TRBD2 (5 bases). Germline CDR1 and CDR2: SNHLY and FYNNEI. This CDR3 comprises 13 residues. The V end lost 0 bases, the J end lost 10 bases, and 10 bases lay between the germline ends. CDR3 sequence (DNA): TGTGCCAGCAGTGAAGCGCGGGCAGGAGAGCAGTTCTTC. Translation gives CASSEARAGEQFF.

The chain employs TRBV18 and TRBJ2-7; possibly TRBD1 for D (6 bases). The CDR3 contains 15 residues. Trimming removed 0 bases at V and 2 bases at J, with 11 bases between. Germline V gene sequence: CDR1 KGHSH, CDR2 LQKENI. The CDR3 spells CASSPPRGQTYEQYF. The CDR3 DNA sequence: TGTGCCAGCTCACCACCGAGAGGACAGACCTACGAGCAGTACTTC.

The CDR3 DNA reads as TGTGCCAGCACCTCGGGGGTGTCACCCCTCCACTTT. This sequence encodes CASTSGVSPLHF. The V gene is TRBV28, the J gene TRBJ1-6; possible D gene TRBD1, 5 bases. In germline, CDR1 is MDHEN, CDR2 SYDVKM. V lost 7 bases, J lost 10 bases, and 11 bases lay in between. CDR3 length: 12 residues.

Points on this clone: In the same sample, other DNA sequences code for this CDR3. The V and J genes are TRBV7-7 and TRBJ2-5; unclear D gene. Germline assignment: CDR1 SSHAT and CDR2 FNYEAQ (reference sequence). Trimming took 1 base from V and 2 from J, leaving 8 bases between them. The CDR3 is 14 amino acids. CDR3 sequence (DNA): TGTGCCAGCAGCTTAGGTGGGCCACAAGAGACCCAGTACTTC. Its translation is CASSLGGPQETQYF. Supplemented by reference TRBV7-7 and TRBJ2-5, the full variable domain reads GAGVSQSPRYKVTKRGQDVTLRCDPISSHATLYWYQQALGQGPEFLTYFNYEAQPDKSGLPSDRFSAERPEGSISTLTIQRTEQRDSAMYRCASSLGGPQETQYFGPGTRLLVL.

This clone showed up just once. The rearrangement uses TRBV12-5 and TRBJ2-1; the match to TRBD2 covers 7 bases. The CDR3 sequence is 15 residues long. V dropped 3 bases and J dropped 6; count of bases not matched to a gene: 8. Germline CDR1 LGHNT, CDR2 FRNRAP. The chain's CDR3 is CASGLDKRGGNEQFF. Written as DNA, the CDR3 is TGTGCTAGTGGTTTAGATAAGCGGGGTGGCAATGAGCAGTTCTTC.

This CDR3 is CASSYRGLDEQYF. Here the CDR3 DNA reads TGTGCCAGCAGTTACCGCGGTCTCGACGAGCAGTACTTC. The V gene is TRBV6-5, the J gene TRBJ2-7; D unclear. V dropped 2 bases and J dropped 5 bases, with 10 bases sitting between them. The CDR3 sequence is 13 residues long. Germline V gene sequence: CDR1 MNHEY, CDR2 SVGAGI.

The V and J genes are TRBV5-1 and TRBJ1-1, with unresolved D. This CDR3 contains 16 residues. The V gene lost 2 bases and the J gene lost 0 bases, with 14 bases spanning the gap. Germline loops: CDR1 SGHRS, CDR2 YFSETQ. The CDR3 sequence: CASSFVEGVMNTEAFF. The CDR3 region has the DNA TGCGCCAGCAGCTTTGTGGAGGGCGTTATGAACACTGAAGCTTTCTTT. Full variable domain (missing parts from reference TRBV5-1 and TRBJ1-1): KAGVTQTPRYLIKTRGQQVTLSCSPISGHRSVSWYQQTPGQGLQFLFEYFSETQRNKGNFPGRFSGRQFSNSRSEMNVSTLELGDSALYLCASSFVEGVMNTEAFFGQGTRLTVV.

The CDR3 region has the DNA TGTGCCAGCAGCTACGAAGACAGGGTCACATTCTATGGCTACACCTTC. Encoded protein: CASSYEDRVTFYGYTF. The J gene is TRBJ1-2, the V gene TRBV5-4; 7 nucleotides match TRBD1. The ends lost 3 bases at V and 4 bases at J; junction bases unmatched: 12. CDR3 size: 16 residues. The germline V gene encodes CDR1 SGHNT and CDR2 YYREEE (reference sequence).

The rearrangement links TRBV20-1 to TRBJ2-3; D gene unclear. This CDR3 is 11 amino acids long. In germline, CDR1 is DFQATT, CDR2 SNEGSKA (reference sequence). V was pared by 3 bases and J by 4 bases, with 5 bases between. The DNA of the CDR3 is TGCAGTGCTAGGGCGGCAGATACGCAGTATTTT. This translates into CSARAADTQYF.

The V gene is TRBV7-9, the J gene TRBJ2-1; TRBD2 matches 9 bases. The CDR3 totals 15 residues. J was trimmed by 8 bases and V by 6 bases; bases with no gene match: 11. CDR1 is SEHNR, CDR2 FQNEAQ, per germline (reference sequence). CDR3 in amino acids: CASRGASGETHEQFF. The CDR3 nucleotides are TGTGCCAGCAGGGGGGCTAGCGGGGAGACACATGAGCAGTTCTTC.

The CDR3 loop is CASRFSGGGELFF. The CDR3 nucleotides are TGTGCCAGCAGATTTAGCGGGGGCGGGGAGCTGTTTTTT. The chain links TRBV6-5 to TRBJ2-2; 9 positions match TRBD2. The CDR3 runs to 13 residues. After removal of 6 bases from V and 7 bases from J, the junction contained 3 bases not matched to a gene. Germline V gene data show CDR1 as MNHEY and CDR2 as SVGAGI.

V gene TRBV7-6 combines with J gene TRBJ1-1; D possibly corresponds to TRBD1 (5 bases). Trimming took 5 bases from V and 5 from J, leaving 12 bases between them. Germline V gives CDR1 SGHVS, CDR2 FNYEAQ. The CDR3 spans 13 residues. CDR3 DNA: TGTGCCAGCAGCCCGGGGGTTAAGACTGAAGCTTTCTTT. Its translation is CASSPGVKTEAFF.

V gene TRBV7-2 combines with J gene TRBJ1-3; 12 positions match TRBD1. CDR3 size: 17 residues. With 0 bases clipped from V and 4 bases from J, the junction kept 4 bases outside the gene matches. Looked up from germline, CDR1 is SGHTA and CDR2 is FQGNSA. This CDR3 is CASSLAGQGARGNTIYF. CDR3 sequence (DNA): TGTGCCAGCAGCTTAGCGGGACAGGGGGCGAGGGGAAACACCATATATTTT.

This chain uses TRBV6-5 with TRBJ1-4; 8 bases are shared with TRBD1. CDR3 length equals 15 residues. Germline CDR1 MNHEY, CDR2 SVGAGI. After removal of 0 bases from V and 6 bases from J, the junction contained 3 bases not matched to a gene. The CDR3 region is CASSYSGQGYEKLFF. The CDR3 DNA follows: TGTGCCAGCAGTTACTCCGGACAGGGCTATGAAAAACTGTTTTTT.

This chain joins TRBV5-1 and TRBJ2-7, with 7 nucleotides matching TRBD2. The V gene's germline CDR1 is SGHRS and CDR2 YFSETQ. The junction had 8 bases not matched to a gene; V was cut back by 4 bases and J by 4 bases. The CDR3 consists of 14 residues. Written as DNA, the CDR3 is TGCGCCAGCAGCGTTGGGGAGGGAGCTTACGAGCAGTACTTC. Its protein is CASSVGEGAYEQYF.

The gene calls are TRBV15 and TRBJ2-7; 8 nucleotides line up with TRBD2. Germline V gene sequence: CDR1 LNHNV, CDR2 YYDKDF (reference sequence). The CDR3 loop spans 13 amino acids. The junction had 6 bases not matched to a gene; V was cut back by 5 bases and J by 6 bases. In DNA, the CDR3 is TGTGCCACCAGCCCCCGACTAGCGACCGAGCAGTACTTC. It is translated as CATSPRLATEQYF. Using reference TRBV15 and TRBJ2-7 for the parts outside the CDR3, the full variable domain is DAMVIQNPRYQVTQFGKPVTLSCSQTLNHNVMYWYQQKSSQAPKLLFHYYDKDFNNEADTPDNFQSRRPNTSFCFLDIRSPGLGDTAMYLCATSPRLATEQYFGPGTRLTVT.

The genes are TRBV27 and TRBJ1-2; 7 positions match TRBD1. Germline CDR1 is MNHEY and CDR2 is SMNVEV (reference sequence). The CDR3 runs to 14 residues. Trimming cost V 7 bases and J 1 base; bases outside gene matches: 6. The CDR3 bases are TGTGCCAGCAAAGCAACAGGGGTTAACTATGGCTACACCTTC. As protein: CASKATGVNYGYTF.

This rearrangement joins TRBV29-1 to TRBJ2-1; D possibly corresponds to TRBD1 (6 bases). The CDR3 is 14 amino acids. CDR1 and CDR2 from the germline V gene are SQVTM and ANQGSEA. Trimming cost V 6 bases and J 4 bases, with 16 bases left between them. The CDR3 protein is CSVAGAPGYNEQFF. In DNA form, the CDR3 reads TGCAGCGTAGCAGGGGCCCCGGGATACAATGAGCAGTTCTTC.